This TCR beta chain was documented in a study of OX40 agonist ivuxolimab in advanced cancers. Assay: immunoSEQ multiplex PCR; the TCRdb copy retains only in-frame clones and omits some. The sample consists of some 60,000 clones, over 70% of them appearing once. Germline CDR1 reads LNHDA; CDR2 reads SQIVND (reference sequence). V was pared by 6 bases and J by 2 bases, with 14 bases between. The CDR3 consists of 15 residues. The chain employs TRBV19 and TRBJ2-1; D is possibly TRBD1 (5 bases). Sequencing was performed on CD4+ or CD8+ T cells sorted from blood, taken in a trial of the OX40 agonist ivuxolimab. This receptor was identified in an adult with an advanced solid tumor such as melanoma, head and neck, liver or kidney cancer. DNA of the CDR3: TGTGCCAGTAGCCTACAGGCTTTAACCTACAATGAGCAGTTCTTC. This encodes CASSLQALTYNEQFF. Supplemented by reference TRBV19 and TRBJ2-1, the full variable domain reads DGGITQSPKYLFRKEGQNVTLSCEQNLNHDAMYWYRQDPGQGLRLIYYSQIVNDFQKGDIAEGYSVSREKKESFPLTVTSAQKNPTAFYLCASSLQALTYNEQFFGPGTRLTVL.